This T cell receptor (beta chain) was captured by sequencing in a study of blood T cell repertoires in COVID-19. Some clones are missing from TCRdb's copy, which holds only in-frame ones; the method was immunoSEQ multiplex PCR. The table shows around 250,000 clones, with 70% to 85% occurring only once. Symptom resolution, clearance, or two negative PCRs marked donors in Cohort 3 as recovered. The source of this sequence is a man aged 40-55 years who had recovered from COVID-19. Specimen: PBMCs or T cells enriched from blood (not recorded which).

The CDR3 is CAISATANTGELFF. CDR3 coding DNA: TGTGCCATCAGTGCCACGGCGAACACCGGGGAGCTGTTTTTT. The genes are TRBV10-3 and TRBJ2-2; the D is unclear. The V and J ends lost 4 bases and 0 bases respectively, with 6 bases between them. The CDR3 is made up of 14 amino acids. Germline V gene sequence: CDR1 ENHRY, CDR2 SYGVKD.